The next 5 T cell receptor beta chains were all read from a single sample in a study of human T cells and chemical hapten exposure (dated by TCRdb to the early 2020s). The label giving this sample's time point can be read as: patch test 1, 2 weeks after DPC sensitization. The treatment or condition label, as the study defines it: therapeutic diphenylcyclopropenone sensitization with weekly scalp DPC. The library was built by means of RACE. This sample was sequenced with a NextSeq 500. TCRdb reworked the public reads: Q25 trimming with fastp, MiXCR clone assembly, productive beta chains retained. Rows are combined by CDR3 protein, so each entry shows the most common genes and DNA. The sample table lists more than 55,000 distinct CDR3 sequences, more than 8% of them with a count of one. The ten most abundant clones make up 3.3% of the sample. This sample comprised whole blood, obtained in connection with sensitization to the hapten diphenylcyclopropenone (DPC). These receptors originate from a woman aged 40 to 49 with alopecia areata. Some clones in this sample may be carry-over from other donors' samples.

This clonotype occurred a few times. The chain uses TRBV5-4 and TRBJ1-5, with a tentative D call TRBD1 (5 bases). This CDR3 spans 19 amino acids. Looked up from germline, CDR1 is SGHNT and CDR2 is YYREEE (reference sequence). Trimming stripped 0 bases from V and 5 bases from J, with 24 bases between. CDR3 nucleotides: TGTGCCAGCAGCTTGGGAAGCTTTACGGGGCCCCTGGGGGATCAGCCCCAGCATTTT. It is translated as CASSLGSFTGPLGDQPQHF.

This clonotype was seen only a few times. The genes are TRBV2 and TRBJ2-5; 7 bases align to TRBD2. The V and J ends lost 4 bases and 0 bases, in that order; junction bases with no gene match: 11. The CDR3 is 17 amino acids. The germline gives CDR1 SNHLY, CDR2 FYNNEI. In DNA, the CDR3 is TGTGCCAGCAGTGGGGACGTGGCGGGAGAGTACCAAGAGACCCAGTACTTC. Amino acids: CASSGDVAGEYQETQYF.

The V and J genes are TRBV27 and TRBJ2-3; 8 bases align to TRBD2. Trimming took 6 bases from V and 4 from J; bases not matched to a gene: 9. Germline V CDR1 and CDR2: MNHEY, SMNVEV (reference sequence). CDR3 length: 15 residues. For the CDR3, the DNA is TGTGCCAGCAGATGGACGGGGGGGCAGTCAGATACGCAGTATTTT. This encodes CASRWTGGQSDTQYF.

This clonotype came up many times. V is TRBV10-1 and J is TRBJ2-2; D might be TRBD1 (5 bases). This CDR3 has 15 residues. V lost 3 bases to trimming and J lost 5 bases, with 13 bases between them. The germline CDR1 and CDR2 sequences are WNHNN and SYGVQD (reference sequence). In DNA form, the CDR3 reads TGCGCCAGCAGTGAAGGGGCTCTGGAGACCGGGGAGCTGTTTTTT. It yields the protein CASSEGALETGELFF.

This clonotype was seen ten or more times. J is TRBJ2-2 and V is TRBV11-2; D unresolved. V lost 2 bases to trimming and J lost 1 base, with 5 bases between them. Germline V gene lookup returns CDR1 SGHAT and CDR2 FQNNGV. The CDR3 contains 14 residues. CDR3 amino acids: CASSLNRNTGELFF. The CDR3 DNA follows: TGTGCCAGCAGCTTAAACAGGAACACCGGGGAGCTGTTTTTT.